Each of the 8 T cell receptor beta chains below was sequenced from the same sample in a study of cytomegalovirus exposure and HLA in healthy donors. The repertoire was sequenced with immunoSEQ multiplex PCR; TCRdb's copy has only in-frame clones and lacks some. The repertoire includes about 350,000 clones, approximately 90% of them detected once, and about 1.2% sits in the top ten. The sample taken for sequencing was PBMCs. The receptors here all came from a woman aged 25 to 39 in good health and CMV-seropositive.

This rearrangement joins TRBV6-4 to TRBJ2-3; D unclear. The CDR3 has 14 amino acids. V was trimmed by 0 bases and J by 0 bases, leaving 4 bases between them. The germline CDR1 and CDR2 sequences are MRHNA and SNTAGT. The CDR3: CASSDSASTDTQYF. The CDR3, as DNA: TGTGCCAGCAGTGACTCGGCTAGCACAGATACGCAGTATTTT.

The chain has TRBV15 and TRBJ1-1; D might be TRBD1 (5 bases). The length of the CDR3 is 13 residues. Trimming removed 5 bases from V and 1 base from J, with 8 bases in between. CDR1 is LNHNV and CDR2 is YYDKDF in the germline V gene (reference sequence). The CDR3 DNA reads TGTGCCACCAGCTATGACAGGAACACTGAAGCTTTCTTT. Translated: CATSYDRNTEAFF.

This chain connects TRBV2 to TRBJ1-2; D ambiguous. Between the trimmed V and J ends, which lost 6 bases and 2 bases, there was a span of 16 bases. Germline values: CDR1 SNHLY, CDR2 FYNNEI. The CDR3 sequence is 15 residues long. CDR3: CASSESVHNNYGYTF. CDR3 DNA sequence: TGTGCCAGCAGCGAATCCGTACACAACAACTATGGCTACACCTTC.

This clone was seen only once. One end of the junction does not line up with germline, which may come from a read error. This chain uses TRBV9 with TRBJ1-2; 8 bases fit TRBD1. This CDR3 is built from 10 residues. Germline V gives CDR1 SGDLS, CDR2 YYNGEE. The CDR3 DNA reads as TGTGCCAGCAGCGGGGACAGGCCCAACTTC. Translating gives CASSGDRPNF.

The V and J genes are TRBV4-2 and TRBJ2-7, with 9 nucleotides matching TRBD2. Germline values: CDR1 LGHNA, CDR2 YNFKEQ. There are 16 residues in the CDR3. Germline trimming cut 0 bases from V and 3 bases from J; bases unmatched to any gene: 6. The CDR3, as DNA: TGTGCCAGCAGCCAAGAAGGGACTAGCCCTTTCTACGAGCAGTACTTC. Its translation is CASSQEGTSPFYEQYF.

The chain recombines TRBV28 with TRBJ1-5; D is ambiguous. This CDR3 region has 14 residues. Germline CDR1 is MDHEN and CDR2 is SYDVKM. V was clipped by 3 bases and J by 0 bases, with 6 bases between them. The CDR3 DNA sequence: TGTGCCAGCAGTTTTATTGATAGCAATCAGCCCCAGCATTTT. It is translated as CASSFIDSNQPQHF.

Comments on this clone: The sample carries other DNA sequences with the same CDR3. V gene TRBV9 combines with J gene TRBJ2-7; D is ambiguous. Per the germline V gene, CDR1 is SGDLS and CDR2 is YYNGEE. The CDR3 spans 11 residues. Trimming took off 2 bases at V and 1 base at J, with 1 base between the two ends. CDR3 in DNA: TGTGCCAGCAGCGTTTCCTACGAGCAGTACTTC. Its protein is CASSVSYEQYF.

The chain links TRBV28 to TRBJ2-7; 7 bases line up with TRBD2. V lost 2 bases and J lost 3; bases outside the gene matches: 4. This CDR3 has 14 amino acids. Germline lookup yields CDR1 MDHEN and CDR2 SYDVKM. CDR3 residues: CASSLRGSGYEQYF. The CDR3 nucleotides are TGTGCCAGCAGTTTACGCGGGAGTGGCTACGAGCAGTACTTC. Together with reference TRBV28 and TRBJ2-7, the CDR3 gives the full variable domain: DVKVTQSSRYLVKRTGEKVFLECVQDMDHENMFWYRQDPGLGLRLIYFSYDVKMKEKGDIPEGYSVSREKKERFSLILESASTNQTSMYLCASSLRGSGYEQYFGPGTRLTVT.